This TCR beta chain derives from a study of blood T cells in healthy people across ages. Study as a whole: About one barcoded beta molecule was captured per two T cells (by template switching).

For the second PCR, which ran for about 7 to 11 cycles, a sample-barcoded 5' primer and a J-beta primer mix were used. Via MiXCR, TCRdb re-called the 5' RACE reads, giving one row per CDR3 protein. The profile shows roughly 1,300,000 distinct CDR3 sequences, roughly 59% of them singletons. Study outcomes and limitations: Those diversity estimates obtained from one million T cells were thought to be underestimates.

Points on this clonotype: The antigen is unknown.

This CDR3 comprises 13 residues. The germline V gene encodes CDR1 SGHRS and CDR2 YFSETQ. V gave up 0 bases and J gave up 6 bases, with 9 bases separating them. The chain has TRBV5-1 and TRBJ1-2; D not certain. This sequence originates from a man between 18 and 29 years old in good health. The sequenced material came from blood. The CDR3 loop reads CASSLDLQDGYTF. CDR3 sequence (DNA): TGCGCCAGCAGCTTGGATTTGCAGGATGGCTACACCTTC.